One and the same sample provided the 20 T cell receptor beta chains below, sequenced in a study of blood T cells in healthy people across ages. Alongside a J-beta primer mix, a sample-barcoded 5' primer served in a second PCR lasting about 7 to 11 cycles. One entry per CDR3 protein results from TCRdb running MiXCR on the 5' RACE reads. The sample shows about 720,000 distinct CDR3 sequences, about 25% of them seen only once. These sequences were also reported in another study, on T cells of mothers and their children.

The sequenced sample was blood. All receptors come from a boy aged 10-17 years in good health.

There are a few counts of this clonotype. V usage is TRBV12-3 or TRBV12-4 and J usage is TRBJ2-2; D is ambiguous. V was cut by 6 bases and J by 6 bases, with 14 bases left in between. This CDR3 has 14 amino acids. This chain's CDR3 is CASSRIRPAGELFF. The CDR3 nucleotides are TGTGCCAGCAGCCGGATCCGACCGGCCGGGGAGCTGTTTTTT.

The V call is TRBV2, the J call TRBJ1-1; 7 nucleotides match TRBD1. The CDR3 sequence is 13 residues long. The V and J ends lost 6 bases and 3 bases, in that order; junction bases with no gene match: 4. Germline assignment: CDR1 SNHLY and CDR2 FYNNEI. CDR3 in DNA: TGTGCCAGCAGAGTGACAGGGTACACTGAAGCTTTCTTT. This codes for CASRVTGYTEAFF.

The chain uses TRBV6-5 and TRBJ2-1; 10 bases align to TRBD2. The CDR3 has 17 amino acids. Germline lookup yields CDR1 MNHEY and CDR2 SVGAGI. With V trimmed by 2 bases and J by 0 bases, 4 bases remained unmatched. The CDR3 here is CASSYGGLAASYNEQFF. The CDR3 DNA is TGTGCCAGCAGTTACGGCGGACTAGCGGCCTCCTACAATGAGCAGTTCTTC.

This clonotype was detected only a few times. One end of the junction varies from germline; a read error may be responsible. In nucleotides, the CDR3 is TGTGCTAGCAGCTTAGAGGTCGGCCAGGGCTACGAGCAGTACTTC. The encoded protein is CASSLEVGQGYEQYF. The chain employs TRBV7-7 and TRBJ2-5; D is perhaps TRBD1 (5 bases). Near its end, the DNA agrees better with TRBJ2-7, so the J call may be wrong. Germline V gene sequence: CDR1 SSHAT, CDR2 FNYEAQ (reference sequence). This CDR3 has 15 amino acids.

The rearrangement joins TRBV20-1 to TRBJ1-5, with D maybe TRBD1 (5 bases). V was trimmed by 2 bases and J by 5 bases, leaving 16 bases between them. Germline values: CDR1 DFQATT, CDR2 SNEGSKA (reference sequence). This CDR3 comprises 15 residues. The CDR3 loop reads CSARRQGTMDQPQHF. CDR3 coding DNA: TGCAGTGCTAGAAGGCAGGGTACGATGGATCAGCCCCAGCATTTT.

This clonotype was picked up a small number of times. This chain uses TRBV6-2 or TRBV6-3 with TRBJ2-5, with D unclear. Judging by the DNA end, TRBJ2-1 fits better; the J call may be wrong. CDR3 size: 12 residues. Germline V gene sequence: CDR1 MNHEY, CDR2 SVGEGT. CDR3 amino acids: CASSSGSGGQFF. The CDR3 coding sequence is TGTGCCAGCAGTTCCGGGTCCGGCGGGCAGTTCTTC.

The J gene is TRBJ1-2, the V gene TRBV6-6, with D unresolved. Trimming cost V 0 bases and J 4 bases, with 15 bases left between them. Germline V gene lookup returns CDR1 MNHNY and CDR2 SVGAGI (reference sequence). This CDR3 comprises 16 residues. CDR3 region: CASSYSSGAFSYGYTF. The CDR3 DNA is TGTGCCAGCAGTTACTCGTCAGGCGCATTCAGCTATGGCTACACCTTC.

As DNA, the CDR3 is TGTGCCAGCAGCCGGGGTTCGGTAAGCAATGAGCAGTTCTTC. This encodes CASSRGSVSNEQFF. The chain links TRBV5-6 to TRBJ2-1; perhaps TRBD2 as D (5 bases). V lost 4 bases, J lost 6 bases, and 14 bases lay in between. The CDR3 runs 14 residues. Germline CDR1 SGHDT, CDR2 YYEEEE.

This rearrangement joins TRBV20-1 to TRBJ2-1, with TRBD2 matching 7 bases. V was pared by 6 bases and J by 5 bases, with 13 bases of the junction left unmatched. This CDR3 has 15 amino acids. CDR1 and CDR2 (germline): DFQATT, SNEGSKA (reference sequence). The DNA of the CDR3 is TGCAGTGCCCGGACGGCTAGCGGTCCCAACAATGAGCAGTTCTTC. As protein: CSARTASGPNNEQFF.

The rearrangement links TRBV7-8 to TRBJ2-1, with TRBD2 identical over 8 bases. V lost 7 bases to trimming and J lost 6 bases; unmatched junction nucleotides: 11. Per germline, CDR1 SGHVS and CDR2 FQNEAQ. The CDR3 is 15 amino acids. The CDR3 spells CASTNVGLGGNEQFF. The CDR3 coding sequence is TGTGCCAGCACCAACGTGGGACTAGGGGGCAATGAGCAGTTCTTC.

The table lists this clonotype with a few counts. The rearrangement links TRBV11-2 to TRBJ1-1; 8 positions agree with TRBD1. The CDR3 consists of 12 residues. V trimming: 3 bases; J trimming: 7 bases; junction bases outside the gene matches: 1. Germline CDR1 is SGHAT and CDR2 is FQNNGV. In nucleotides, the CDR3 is TGTGCCAGCAGCTTGACAGGGGATGAAGCTTTCTTT. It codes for CASSLTGDEAFF.

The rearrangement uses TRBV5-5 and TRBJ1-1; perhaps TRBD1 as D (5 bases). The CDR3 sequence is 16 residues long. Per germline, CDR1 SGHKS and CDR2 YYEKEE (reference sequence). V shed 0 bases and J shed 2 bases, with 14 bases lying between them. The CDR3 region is CASSLGRGSLNTEAFF. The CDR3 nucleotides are TGTGCCAGCAGCTTGGGAAGGGGCAGTTTAAACACTGAAGCTTTCTTT.

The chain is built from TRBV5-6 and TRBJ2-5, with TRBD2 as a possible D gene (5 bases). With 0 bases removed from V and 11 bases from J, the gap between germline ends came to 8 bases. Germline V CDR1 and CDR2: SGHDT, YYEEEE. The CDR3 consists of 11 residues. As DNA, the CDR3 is TGTGCCAGCAGCTTGGACTGGGAGCAGTACTTC. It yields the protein CASSLDWEQYF.

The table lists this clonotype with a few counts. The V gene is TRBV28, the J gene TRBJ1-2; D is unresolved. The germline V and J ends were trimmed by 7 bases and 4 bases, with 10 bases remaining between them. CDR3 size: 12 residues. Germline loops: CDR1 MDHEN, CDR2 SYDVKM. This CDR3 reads CASKTAIYGYTF. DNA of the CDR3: TGTGCCAGCAAGACGGCGATCTATGGCTACACCTTC.

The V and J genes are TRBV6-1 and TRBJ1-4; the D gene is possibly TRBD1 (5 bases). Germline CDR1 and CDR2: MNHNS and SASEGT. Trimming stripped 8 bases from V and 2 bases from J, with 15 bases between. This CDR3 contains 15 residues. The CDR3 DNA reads TGTGCCAGCCACCTAGGCAGGGCGACTAATGAAAAACTGTTTTTT. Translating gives CASHLGRATNEKLFF.

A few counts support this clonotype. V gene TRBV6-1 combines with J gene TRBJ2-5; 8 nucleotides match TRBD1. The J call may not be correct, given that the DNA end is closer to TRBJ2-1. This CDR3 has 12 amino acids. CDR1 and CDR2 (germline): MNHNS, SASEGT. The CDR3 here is CASSIQGDEQFF. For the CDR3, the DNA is TGTGCCAGCAGTATACAGGGGGATGAGCAGTTCTTC.

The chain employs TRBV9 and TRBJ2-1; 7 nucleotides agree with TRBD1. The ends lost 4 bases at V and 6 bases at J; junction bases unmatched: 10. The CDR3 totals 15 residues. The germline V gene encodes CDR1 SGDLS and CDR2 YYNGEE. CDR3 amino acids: CASSPTTGQVNEQFF. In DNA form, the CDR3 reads TGTGCCAGCAGCCCCACGACAGGGCAAGTCAATGAGCAGTTCTTC.

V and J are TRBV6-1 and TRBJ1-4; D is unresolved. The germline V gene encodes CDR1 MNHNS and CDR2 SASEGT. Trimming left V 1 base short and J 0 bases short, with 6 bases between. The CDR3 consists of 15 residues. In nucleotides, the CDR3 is TGTGCCAGCAGTGAAGAGTTTGCAACTAATGAAAAACTGTTTTTT. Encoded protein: CASSEEFATNEKLFF.

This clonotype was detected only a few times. DNA for the CDR3: TGTGCCATCAGTGCCGGGACTACCCAACCCTACGAGCAGTACTTC. Its protein is CAISAGTTQPYEQYF. The chain has TRBV10-3 and TRBJ2-7; 7 bases line up with TRBD2. V lost 4 bases to trimming and J lost 2 bases; unmatched junction nucleotides: 8. The CDR3 is made up of 15 amino acids. CDR1 is ENHRY and CDR2 is SYGVKD in the germline V gene.

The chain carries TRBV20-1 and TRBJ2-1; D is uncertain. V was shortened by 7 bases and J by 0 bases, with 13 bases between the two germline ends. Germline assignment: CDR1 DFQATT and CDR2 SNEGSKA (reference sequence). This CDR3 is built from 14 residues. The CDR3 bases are TGCAGTGTAGATGTGGCAAGCTCCTACAATGAGCAGTTCTTC. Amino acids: CSVDVASSYNEQFF.